These T cell receptor beta chains were read from a single sample in a study of T cells in Graves' hyperthyroidism and ophthalmopathy. TCRdb used MiXCR to reprocess the multiplex PCR reads, holding one entry per CDR3 protein. The data hold more than 500,000 distinct CDR3 sequences, with less than 15% observed a single time. The specimen sequenced was blood. These receptors all stem from a woman aged 40 to 55 with Graves' hyperthyroidism. The conserved cysteine and the conserved F or W are not part of the CDR3 here. The order of the fields is D gene, J gene, V gene, CDR3 protein. The D gene is left open where the match is weak.

TRBD1 TRBJ2-1 TRBV6-2/TRBV6-3 ASSQPRDRDNEQF
TRBD2 TRBJ2-1 TRBV30 AWRYAGTSASYNEQF
TRBD2 TRBJ2-5 TRBV9 ASSVEGSGIGETQY
TRBD1 TRBJ2-1 TRBV11-1 ASSLGQGIPF
NA TRBJ1-2 TRBV29-1 SVEDPNRVYGYT
TRBD1 TRBJ1-5 TRBV11-2 ASSLTGDRFYQPQH
NA TRBJ1-5 TRBV15 ATSRGQGTGQPQH
TRBD2 TRBJ2-7 TRBV18 ASSTLAGVGQDEQY
NA TRBJ1-2 TRBV29-1 SVDLTGNYGYT
TRBD2 TRBJ2-7 TRBV12-3/TRBV12-4 ASRSGPSGRSEQY
NA TRBJ1-6 TRBV25-1 ASSQTGLLSPLH
NA TRBJ2-7 TRBV28 ASSPLTAPYEQY
TRBD1 TRBJ1-5 TRBV10-3 AISESGTGSSNQPQH
NA TRBJ2-1 TRBV28 ASSLDLDNEQF
NA TRBJ1-2 TRBV27 ASSGAGTSYGYT
NA TRBJ1-1 TRBV29-1 SVEVPENTEAF
TRBD1 TRBJ1-5 TRBV5-5 ASSYGQGASYSNQPQH
TRBD2 TRBJ2-1 TRBV30 AWKRLAGFSEQF
NA TRBJ2-2 TRBV30 AWRGGDANTGELF
TRBD1 TRBJ1-5 TRBV28 ASSYTGGLQPQH
NA TRBJ1-1 TRBV6-6 ASSYSGGDTEAF
NA TRBJ2-3 TRBV7-8 ASSLPSQGTDTQY
TRBD2 TRBJ2-1 TRBV3-1 ASSPTGLAGPEQF
NA TRBJ2-7 TRBV30 AWSVGHYEQY
TRBD1 TRBJ1-2 TRBV19 ASSIGTGINYGYT
NA TRBJ2-7 TRBV28 ASSLNTKHYEQY
NA TRBJ2-2 TRBV9 ASSVAGDTGELF
NA TRBJ2-7 TRBV3-1 ASTQGRTYEQY
NA TRBJ2-5 TRBV7-8 ASSLKGGGSETQY
TRBD1 TRBJ1-2 TRBV12-3/TRBV12-4 ASSPGGAFGYT
NA TRBJ1-4 TRBV20-1 SARTPLGERTEKLF
TRBD2 TRBJ2-3 TRBV7-3 ASSLGTSGRSDTQY
NA TRBJ2-7 TRBV20-1 SASVGETKQY
TRBD1 TRBJ2-2 TRBV29-1 SVEVWTGALGELF
NA TRBJ2-7 TRBV29-1 SALPSTDSYEQY
NA TRBJ1-5 TRBV30 AWSVSRGRSNQPQH
TRBD1 TRBJ2-4 TRBV7-8 ASSLAETGGRLTKNIQY
NA TRBJ1-6 TRBV6-5 ASSYSKNSPLH
TRBD1 TRBJ1-6 TRBV20-1 SARVGGAYNSPLH
NA TRBJ1-3 TRBV28 ASSFPTGAISGNTIY
NA TRBJ1-1 TRBV5-1 ASRYQAEAF